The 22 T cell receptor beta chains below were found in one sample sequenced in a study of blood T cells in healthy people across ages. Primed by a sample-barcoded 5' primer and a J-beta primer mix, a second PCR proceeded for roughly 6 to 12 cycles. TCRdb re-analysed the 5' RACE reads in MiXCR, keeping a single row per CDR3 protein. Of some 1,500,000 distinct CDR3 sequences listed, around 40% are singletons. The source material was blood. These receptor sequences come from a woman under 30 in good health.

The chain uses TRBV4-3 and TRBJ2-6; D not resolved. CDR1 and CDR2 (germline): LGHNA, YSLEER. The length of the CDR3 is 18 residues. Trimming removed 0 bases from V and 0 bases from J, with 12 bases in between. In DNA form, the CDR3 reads TGCGCCAGCAGCCAAGATGTTGGATGGAACTCTGGGGCCAACGTCCTGACTTTC. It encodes CASSQDVGWNSGANVLTF.

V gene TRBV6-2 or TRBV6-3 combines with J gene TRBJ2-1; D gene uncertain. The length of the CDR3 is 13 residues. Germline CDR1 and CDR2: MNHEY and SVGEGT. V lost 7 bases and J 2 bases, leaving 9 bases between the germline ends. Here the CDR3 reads CASKNPPYNEQFF. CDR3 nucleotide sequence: TGTGCCAGCAAGAATCCCCCCTACAATGAGCAGTTCTTC.

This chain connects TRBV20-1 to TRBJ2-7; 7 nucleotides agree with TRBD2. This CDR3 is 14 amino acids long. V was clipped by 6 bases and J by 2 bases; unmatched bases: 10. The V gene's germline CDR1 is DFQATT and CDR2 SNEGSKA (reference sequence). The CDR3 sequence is CSANLAATTYEQYF. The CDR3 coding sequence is TGCAGTGCAAATCTAGCGGCCACAACCTACGAGCAGTACTTC.

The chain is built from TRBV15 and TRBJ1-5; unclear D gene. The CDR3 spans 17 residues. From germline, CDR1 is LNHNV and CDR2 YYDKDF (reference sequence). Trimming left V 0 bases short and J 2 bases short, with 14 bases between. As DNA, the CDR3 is TGTGCCACCAGCAGAGATCTTTCACTTAGAGGCAATCAGCCCCAGCATTTT. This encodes CATSRDLSLRGNQPQHF.

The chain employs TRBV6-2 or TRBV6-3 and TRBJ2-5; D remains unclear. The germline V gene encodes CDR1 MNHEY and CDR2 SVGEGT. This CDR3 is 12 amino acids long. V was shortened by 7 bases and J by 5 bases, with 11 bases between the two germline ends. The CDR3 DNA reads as TGTGCCAGCACTACCCCGCTTGAGACCCAGTACTTC. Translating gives CASTTPLETQYF.

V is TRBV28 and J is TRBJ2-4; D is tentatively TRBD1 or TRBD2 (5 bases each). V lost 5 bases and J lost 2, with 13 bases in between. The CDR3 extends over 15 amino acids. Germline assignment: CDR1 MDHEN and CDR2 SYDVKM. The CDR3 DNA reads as TGTGCCAGCAGTCCAAGGGACGGAACCAAAAACATTCAGTACTTC. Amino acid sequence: CASSPRDGTKNIQYF. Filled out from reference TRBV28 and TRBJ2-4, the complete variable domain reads DVKVTQSSRYLVKRTGEKVFLECVQDMDHENMFWYRQDPGLGLRLIYFSYDVKMKEKGDIPEGYSVSREKKERFSLILESASTNQTSMYLCASSPRDGTKNIQYFGAGTRLSVL.

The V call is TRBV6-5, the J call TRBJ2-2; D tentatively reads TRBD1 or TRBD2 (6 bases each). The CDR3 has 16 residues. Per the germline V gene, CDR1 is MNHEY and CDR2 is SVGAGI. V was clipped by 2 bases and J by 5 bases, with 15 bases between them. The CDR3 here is CASSYGGRVWTGELFF. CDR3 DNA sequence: TGTGCCAGCAGTTACGGGGGGCGCGTGTGGACCGGGGAGCTGTTTTTT.

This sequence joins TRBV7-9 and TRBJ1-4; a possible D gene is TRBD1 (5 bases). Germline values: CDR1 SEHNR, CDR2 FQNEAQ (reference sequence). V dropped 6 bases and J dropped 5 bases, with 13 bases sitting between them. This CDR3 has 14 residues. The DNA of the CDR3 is TGTGCCAGCAGAGGGACGGGCAAGAATGAAAAACTGTTTTTT. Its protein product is CASRGTGKNEKLFF. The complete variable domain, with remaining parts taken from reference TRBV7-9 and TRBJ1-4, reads DTGVSQNPRHKITKRGQNVTFRCDPISEHNRLYWYRQTLGQGPEFLTYFQNEAQLEKSRLLSDRFSAERPKGSFSTLEIQRTEQGDSAMYLCASRGTGKNEKLFFGSGTQLSVL.

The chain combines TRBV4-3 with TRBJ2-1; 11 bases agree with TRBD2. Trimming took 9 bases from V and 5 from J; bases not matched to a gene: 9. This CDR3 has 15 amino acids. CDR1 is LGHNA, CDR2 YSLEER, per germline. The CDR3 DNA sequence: TGCGCCAGTCAACCTCGACTAGCGGGGAACAATGAGCAGTTCTTC. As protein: CASQPRLAGNNEQFF.

CDR3 in amino acids: CASSLRGSSNEQFF. The CDR3 DNA is TGTGCCAGCAGTTTACGGGGTAGTAGTAACGAGCAGTTCTTC. The V gene is TRBV27, the J gene TRBJ2-1, with D maybe TRBD2 (5 bases). CDR3 length: 14 residues. Per the germline V gene, CDR1 is MNHEY and CDR2 is SMNVEV (reference sequence). With 2 bases removed from V and 10 bases from J, the gap between germline ends came to 15 bases.

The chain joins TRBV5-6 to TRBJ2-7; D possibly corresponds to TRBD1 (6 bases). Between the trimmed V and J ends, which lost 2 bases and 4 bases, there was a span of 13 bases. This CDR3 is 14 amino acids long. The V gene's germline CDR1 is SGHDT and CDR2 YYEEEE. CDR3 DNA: TGTGCCAGCAGCTTTCGGGACACACCATACGAGCAGTACTTC. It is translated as CASSFRDTPYEQYF.

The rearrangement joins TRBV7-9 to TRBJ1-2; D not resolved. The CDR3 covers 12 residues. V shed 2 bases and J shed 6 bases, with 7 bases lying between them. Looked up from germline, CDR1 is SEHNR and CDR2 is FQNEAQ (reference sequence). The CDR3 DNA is TGTGCCAGCAGCTTACAACAGCATGGCTACACCTTC. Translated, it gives CASSLQQHGYTF.

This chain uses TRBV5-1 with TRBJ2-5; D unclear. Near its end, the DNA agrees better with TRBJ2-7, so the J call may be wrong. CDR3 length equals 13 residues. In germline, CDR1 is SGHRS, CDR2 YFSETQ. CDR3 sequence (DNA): TGCGCCAGCAGCACCGGGTCTTACAACGAGCAGTACTTC. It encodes CASSTGSYNEQYF.

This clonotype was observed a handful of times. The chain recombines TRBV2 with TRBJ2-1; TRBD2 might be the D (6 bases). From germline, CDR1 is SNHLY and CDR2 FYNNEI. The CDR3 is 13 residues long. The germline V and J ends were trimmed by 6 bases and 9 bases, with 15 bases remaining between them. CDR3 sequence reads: CASRIAGSGEQFF. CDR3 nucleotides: TGTGCCAGCAGGATCGCGGGGAGTGGTGAGCAGTTCTTC.

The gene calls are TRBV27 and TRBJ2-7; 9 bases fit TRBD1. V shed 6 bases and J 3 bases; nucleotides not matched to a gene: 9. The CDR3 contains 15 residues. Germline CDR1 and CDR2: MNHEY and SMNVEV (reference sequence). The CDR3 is CASRVGQGLLYEQYF. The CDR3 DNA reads TGTGCCAGCAGGGTCGGACAGGGGCTCCTCTACGAGCAGTACTTC.

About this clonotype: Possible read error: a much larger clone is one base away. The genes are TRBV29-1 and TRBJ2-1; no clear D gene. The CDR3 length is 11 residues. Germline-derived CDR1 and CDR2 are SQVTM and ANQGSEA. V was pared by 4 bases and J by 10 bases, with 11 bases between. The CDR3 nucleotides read TGCAGCGTTGGGGGTTACTACGAGCAGTTCTTC. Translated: CSVGGYYEQFF.

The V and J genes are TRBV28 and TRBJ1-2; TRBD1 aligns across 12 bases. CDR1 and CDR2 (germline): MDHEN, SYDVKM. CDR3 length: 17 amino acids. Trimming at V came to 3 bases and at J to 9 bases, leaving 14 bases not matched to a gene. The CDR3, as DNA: TGTGCCAGCAGTTTCACCGGGACAGGGGGCAAAAGAGGAAGCTACACCTTC. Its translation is CASSFTGTGGKRGSYTF.

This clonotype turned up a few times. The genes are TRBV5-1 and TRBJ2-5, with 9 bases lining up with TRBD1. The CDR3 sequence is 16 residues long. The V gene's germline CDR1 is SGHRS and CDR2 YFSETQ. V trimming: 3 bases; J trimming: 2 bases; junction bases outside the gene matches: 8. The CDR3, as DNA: TGCGCCAGCAGCTCAACCGGGACAGGGTTGCAAGAGACCCAGTACTTC. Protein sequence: CASSSTGTGLQETQYF.

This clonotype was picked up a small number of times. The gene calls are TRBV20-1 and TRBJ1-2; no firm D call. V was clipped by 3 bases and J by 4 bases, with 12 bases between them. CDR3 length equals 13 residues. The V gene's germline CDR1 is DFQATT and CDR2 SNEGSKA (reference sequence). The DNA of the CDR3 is TGCAGTGCTAGTTACGACCTCGGCTATGGCTACACCTTC. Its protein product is CSASYDLGYGYTF.

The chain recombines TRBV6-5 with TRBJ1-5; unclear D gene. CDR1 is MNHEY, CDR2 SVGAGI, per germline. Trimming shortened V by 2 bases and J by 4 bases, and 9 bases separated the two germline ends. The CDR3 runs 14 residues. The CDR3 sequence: CASSYGRFNQPQHF. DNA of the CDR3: TGTGCCAGCAGTTACGGACGATTTAATCAGCCCCAGCATTTT.

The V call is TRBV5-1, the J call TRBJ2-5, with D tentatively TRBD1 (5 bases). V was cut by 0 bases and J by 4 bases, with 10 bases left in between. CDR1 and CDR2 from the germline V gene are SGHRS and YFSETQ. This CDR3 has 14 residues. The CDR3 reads CASSLASRVETQYF. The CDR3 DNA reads TGCGCCAGCAGCTTGGCCTCCAGGGTAGAGACCCAGTACTTC.

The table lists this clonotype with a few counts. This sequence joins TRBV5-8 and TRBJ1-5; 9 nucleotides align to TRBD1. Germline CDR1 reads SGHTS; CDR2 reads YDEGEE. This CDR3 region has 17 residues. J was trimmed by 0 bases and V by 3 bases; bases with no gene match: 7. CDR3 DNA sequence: TGTGCCAGCAGCTCGGAGGGACAGGGCTATAGCAATCAGCCCCAGCATTTT. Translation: CASSSEGQGYSNQPQHF.